The rows below give T cell receptor beta chains drawn from one sample of a study of shared clonotypes between healthy human individuals. Measured with immunoSEQ multiplex PCR; TCRdb has only the in-frame clones, and not every one. Here the sample spans about 2.4 million clones, roughly 93% being singletons. Material: naive CD4+ T cells from PBMCs. The receptor set was obtained from a man aged 18 to 35 in good health. Some clones in this sample may be carry-over from other donors' samples. Each CDR3 is given with its conserved first and last residue. D genes are given only for firm matches. For some rows the clone size is stated as once, few or many, or as a class when expanded; others skip it.

. TRBJ2-3 TRBV28 TRBD2 TGTGCCAGCACTCCGGGACACACAGAGAACGGACTAGCGGGAGGGACCACAGATACGCAGTATTTT CASTPGHTENGLAGGTTDTQYF
. TRBJ2-5 TRBV27 . TGTGCCAGCAGTTTCCCGGAGGACAGATTCAAGGCAGGGGATGTTCGACAAGAGACCCAGTACTTC CASSFPEDRFKAGDVRQETQYF
. TRBJ1-2 TRBV29-1 . TGCAGCGCTCCCAGGGTCTGCACCTTC CSAPRVCTF
. TRBJ1-1 TRBV28 . TGTGCCAGCAGTTCGCGTTACCAGAAGTACTCGCTTTTCTTT CASSSRYQKYSLFF
. TRBJ2-4 TRBV30 . TGTGCCGTACACCACAGGGATCGTGGAAACATTCAGTACTTC CAVHHRDRGNIQYF
once TRBJ1-2 TRBV9 . TGTGCCAGCAGCCCCCGTGGGGGTAGTTATGGCTACACCTTC CASSPRGGSYGYTF
. TRBJ2-1 TRBV4-2 TRBD2 TGTGCCAGCAGCCAACCAGCGGGAGTGGTCTACAATGAGCAGTTCTTC CASSQPAGVVYNEQFF
. TRBJ1-1 TRBV5-1 . TGCGCCAGCAGCCTACAAGAGAACACTGAAGCTTTCTTT CASSLQENTEAFF
. TRBJ2-5 TRBV28 . TGTGCCAGCAGTTTTGTCCCTGGCGCAGGAGAAGAGACCCAGTACTTC CASSFVPGAGEETQYF
. TRBJ2-2 TRBV7-3 TRBD2 TGTGCCAGCAGCCCCGTTGGCGGGAGTGCAAACACCGGGGAGCTGTTTTTT CASSPVGGSANTGELFF
. TRBJ2-1 TRBV5-8 . TGTGCCAGCAGCTTGGTAGAGAGGAATGAGCAGTTCTTC CASSLVERNEQFF
. TRBJ1-1 TRBV5-4 . TGTGCCAGCAGCACCCGACAGACCGAAAACACTGAAGCTTTCTTT CASSTRQTENTEAFF
. TRBJ1-3 TRBV7-2 . TGTGCCAGCAGCTTCGGGGCTCCCGGAAACACCATATATTTT CASSFGAPGNTIYF
. TRBJ2-1 TRBV19 . TGTGCCAGTAGTGTACTGGGGGACGGGGGCCTCGAGCAGTTCTTC CASSVLGDGGLEQFF
. TRBJ2-2 TRBV2 TRBD2 TGTGCCAGCAGTGAATTTCAGCGGGGGCCGAACACCGGGGAGCTGTTTTTT CASSEFQRGPNTGELFF
. TRBJ2-7 TRBV2 . TGTGCCAGCAGTGTAGGGGGCTACGAGCAGTACTTC CASSVGGYEQYF
once TRBJ2-7 TRBV6-6 . TGTGCCAGCAGCCGACTGGAAGGATACGAGCAGTACTTC CASSRLEGYEQYF
. TRBJ1-1 TRBV9 . TGTGCCAGCAGTAAAACTCCGCAAAACACTGAAGCTTTCTTT CASSKTPQNTEAFF
. TRBJ2-6 TRBV19 . TGTGCCAGTAGTATAACTGGGGCTGGGGCCAACGTCCTGACTTTC CASSITGAGANVLTF
. TRBJ2-3 TRBV11-3 . TGTGCCAGCAGCCCAGCCCCGTCTAGCACAGATACGCAGTATTTT CASSPAPSSTDTQYF
. TRBJ2-2 TRBV11-3 TRBD1 TGTGCCAGCAGCTCGACAGGGACGAACACCGGGGAGCTGTTTTTT CASSSTGTNTGELFF
. TRBJ2-2 TRBV7-9 TRBD2 TGTGCCAGCAGCTTAGCGTATGCTAGCGGGGCTGTCACCGGGGAGCTGTTTTTT CASSLAYASGAVTGELFF
. TRBJ1-1 TRBV14 . TGTGCCAGCAGTCCCCCCCCGGGGCTTGAAGCTTTCTTT CASSPPPGLEAFF
. TRBJ1-1 TRBV6-6 . TGTGCCAGCAGTTACTCGGGGCTTCTTGAAGCTTTCTTT CASSYSGLLEAFF
once TRBJ1-1 TRBV28 . TGTGCCAGCAGTTTAGTACGAGTGAACACTGAAGCTTTCTTT CASSLVRVNTEAFF
. TRBJ2-4 TRBV9 TRBD1 TGTGCCAGCAGCGTAAGTGGGACAGGGGCTGACGTAGCCAAAAACATTCAGTACTTC CASSVSGTGADVAKNIQYF
. TRBJ1-1 TRBV7-2 . TGTGCCAGCAGCTTACAGGGCGGCGGCACTGAAGCTTTCTTT CASSLQGGGTEAFF
. TRBJ1-1 TRBV7-2 . TGTGCCAGCAGCCTCCGGGGCGCGGCGATGAACACTGAAGCTTTCTTT CASSLRGAAMNTEAFF
. TRBJ2-7 TRBV6-1 . TGTGCCAGCACAAAAGCGGAGGGGGGCTACGAGCAGTACTTC CASTKAEGGYEQYF
. TRBJ2-5 TRBV13 . TGTGCCAGCAGCTTAGGTAGAAGGGGCCTAGACTGGGAGACCCAGTACTTC CASSLGRRGLDWETQYF
once TRBJ1-3 TRBV4-1 TRBD1 TGCGCCAGCAGAAGCCCCGGGACAGTCCCCTACACCATATATTTT CASRSPGTVPYTIYF
. TRBJ2-3 TRBV2 . TGTGCCAGCAAAGCGGCTAGCACAGATACGCAGTATTTT CASKAASTDTQYF
. TRBJ2-5 TRBV10-3 TRBD2 TGTGCCATCAGCGGAGCCAGGGCGCGGGAGGAGCAAGAGACCCAGTACTTC CAISGARAREEQETQYF
. TRBJ2-7 TRBV6-5 TRBD2 TGTGCCAGCAGTTACTCTGGGGGGGGGACCTACGAGCAGTACTTC CASSYSGGGTYEQYF